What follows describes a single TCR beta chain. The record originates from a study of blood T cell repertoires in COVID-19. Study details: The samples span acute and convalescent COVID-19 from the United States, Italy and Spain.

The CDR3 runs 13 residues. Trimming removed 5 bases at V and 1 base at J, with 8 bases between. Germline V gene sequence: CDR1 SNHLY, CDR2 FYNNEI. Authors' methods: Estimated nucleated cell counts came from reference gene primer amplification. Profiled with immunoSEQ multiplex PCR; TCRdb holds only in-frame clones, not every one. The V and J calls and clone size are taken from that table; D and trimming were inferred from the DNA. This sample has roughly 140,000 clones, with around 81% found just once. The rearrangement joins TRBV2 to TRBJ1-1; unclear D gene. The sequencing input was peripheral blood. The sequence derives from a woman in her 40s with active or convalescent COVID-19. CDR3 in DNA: TGTGCCAGCAGTATGGAGGAGAACACTGAAGCTTTCTTT. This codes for CASSMEENTEAFF.